Following are 24 T cell receptor beta chains from one sample sequenced in a study of breast tumors, draining lymph nodes, adjacent tissues. TCRdb itself ran the multiplex PCR reads through MiXCR, one entry per CDR3 protein. The profile shows roughly 100,000 distinct CDR3 sequences, under 40% of them singletons. Axillary draining lymph nodes of breast cancer patients supplied the node samples. Source material: axillary lymph node tissue. The receptors shown here come from a female donor with breast cancer. Some clones in this sample may be carry-over from other donors' samples.

This clonotype occurred a few times. This chain connects TRBV12-3 or TRBV12-4 to TRBJ2-1; tentatively, D is TRBD1 or TRBD2 (5 bases each). There are 14 residues in the CDR3. Trimming removed 6 bases at V and 4 bases at J, with 13 bases between. The CDR3 reads CASSSGPVYNEQFF. The CDR3 DNA is TGTGCCAGCAGCTCGGGACCGGTTTACAATGAGCAGTTCTTC.

This clonotype was counted many times. The V call is TRBV2, the J call TRBJ2-7, with D possibly matching TRBD1 (5 bases). The CDR3 sequence is 12 residues long. The V gene's germline CDR1 is SNHLY and CDR2 FYNNEI. V was cut by 6 bases and J by 0 bases, with 6 bases left in between. The CDR3 is CASRDNSYEQYF. CDR3 DNA sequence: TGTGCCAGCAGGGACAACTCCTACGAGCAGTACTTC.

The J gene is TRBJ1-2, the V gene TRBV18; 10 bases fit TRBD1. V lost 0 bases to trimming and J lost 3 bases; unmatched junction nucleotides: 1. CDR3 length: 15 residues. Germline CDR1 and CDR2: KGHSH and LQKENI. The CDR3 reads CASSPPGTGDYGYTF. DNA of the CDR3: TGTGCCAGCTCACCACCCGGGACAGGGGACTATGGCTACACCTTC.

On this clonotype: Since a much larger clone is just one base distant, this may be a read error. The chain couples TRBV6-5 to TRBJ1-4; TRBD1 is a possible D gene (5 bases). Germline lookup yields CDR1 MNHEY and CDR2 SVGAGI. V lost 5 bases to trimming and J lost 7 bases, with 17 bases between them. The CDR3 covers 15 residues. In nucleotides, the CDR3 is TGTGCCAGCAGTCACGACAGTGGCTACGTTGAAAAACTGTTTTTT. Protein product: CASSHDSGYVEKLFF.

This clonotype was seen many times. The chain links TRBV20-1 to TRBJ1-2; no firm D call. Germline values: CDR1 DFQATT, CDR2 SNEGSKA (reference sequence). V was cut by 1 base and J by 0 bases, with 0 bases left in between. The CDR3 has 11 residues. CDR3 sequence: CSARANYGYTF. CDR3 sequence (DNA): TGCAGTGCTAGAGCTAACTATGGCTACACCTTC.

This clonotype appeared many times. The genes are TRBV9 and TRBJ2-1; 11 bases match TRBD2. CDR1 is SGDLS and CDR2 is YYNGEE in the germline V gene. The V and J ends lost 2 bases and 8 bases, in that order; junction bases with no gene match: 9. CDR3 length equals 16 residues. As DNA, the CDR3 is TGTGCCAGCAGCGTTTTAGCGGGGGGGCCCCACGATGAGCAGTTCTTC. Residues: CASSVLAGGPHDEQFF. Complete variable domain (other parts from reference TRBV9 and TRBJ2-1): DSGVTQTPKHLITATGQRVTLRCSPRSGDLSVYWYQQSLDQGLQFLIQYYNGEERAKGNILERFSAQQFPDLHSELNLSSLELGDSALYFCASSVLAGGPHDEQFFGPGTRLTVL.

This clonotype was counted at least ten times. The V call is TRBV6-5, the J call TRBJ1-2, with 8 bases lining up with TRBD1. The CDR3 extends over 14 amino acids. V shed 2 bases and J 8 bases; nucleotides not matched to a gene: 7. From germline, CDR1 is MNHEY and CDR2 SVGAGI. CDR3 region: CASSYADRGRGYTF. CDR3 nucleotides: TGTGCCAGCAGTTACGCCGACAGGGGAAGAGGCTACACCTTC.

This clonotype appeared many times. The rearrangement links TRBV9 to TRBJ2-2, with D unclear. V was trimmed by 6 bases and J by 5 bases, leaving 11 bases between them. The CDR3 extends over 13 amino acids. The germline V gene encodes CDR1 SGDLS and CDR2 YYNGEE. The CDR3: CASTASSTGELFF. The CDR3 DNA reads TGTGCCAGCACCGCGAGTTCTACCGGGGAGCTGTTTTTT.

The chain uses TRBV5-4 and TRBJ2-5; 9 bases are a match to TRBD2. Per the germline V gene, CDR1 is SGHNT and CDR2 is YYREEE (reference sequence). The CDR3 is made up of 14 amino acids. The DNA of the CDR3 is TGTGCGGGAGGCCTAGCGGGGACCCAAGAGACCCAGTACTTC. It encodes CAGGLAGTQETQYF.

Regarding this clonotype: One junction end does not reproduce the germline sequence, and a read error may be involved. Here the CDR3 DNA reads TGTGCCAGCAGCTTTTCAGGGGGCAGCGATTCACCCCCCCACTTT. Translating gives CASSFSGGSDSPPHF. The chain combines TRBV25-1 with TRBJ1-6; 8 nucleotides agree with TRBD1. CDR1 and CDR2 from the germline V gene are MGHDK and SYGVNS. This CDR3 contains 15 residues.

This clonotype occurred many times. The chain uses TRBV12-3 or TRBV12-4 and TRBJ2-6; 11 bases line up with TRBD1. The CDR3 totals 17 residues. V shed 4 bases, J shed 3 bases, and the junction held 5 bases outside the gene matches. CDR3 protein: CASSSWTGGYGANVLTF. CDR3 bases: TGTGCCAGCAGTTCTTGGACAGGGGGCTATGGGGCCAACGTCCTGACTTTC.

This clonotype showed up many times. V usage is TRBV7-2 and J usage is TRBJ1-5; tentative D call: TRBD1 (5 bases). The CDR3 contains 17 residues. V shed 2 bases and J shed 1 base, with 15 bases lying between them. CDR1 is SGHTA, CDR2 FQGNSA, per germline. CDR3 DNA: TGTGCCAGCAGCTTAAAAATTGGGGGGGGAAGCAATCAGCCCCAGCATTTT. This codes for CASSLKIGGGSNQPQHF.

This clonotype was picked up many times. The chain combines TRBV12-3 or TRBV12-4 with TRBJ1-5, with no clear D. The V end was cut by 5 bases, the J end by 4 bases, with 15 bases between. This CDR3 has 15 amino acids. CDR3 amino acids: CASSPRGLTNQPQHF. CDR3 DNA: TGTGCCAGCAGTCCCCGAGGACTGACGAATCAGCCCCAGCATTTT.

This clonotype was observed many times. One end of the junction varies from germline; a read error may be responsible. The chain links TRBV5-4 to TRBJ2-3; 9 bases are shared with TRBD2. The CDR3 sequence is 17 residues long. Germline loops: CDR1 SGHNT, CDR2 YYREEE (reference sequence). The CDR3 protein is CAGSPSLNSGGGDTQYF. CDR3 DNA: TGTGCCGGCAGCCCGTCGTTGAATAGCGGGGGCGGAGATACGCAGTATTTT.

Ten or more counts support this clonotype. The V and J genes are TRBV4-2 and TRBJ1-5; 7 bases fit TRBD1. Germline V CDR1 and CDR2: LGHNA, YNFKEQ. With V trimmed by 4 bases and J by 5 bases, 5 bases remained unmatched. CDR3 length: 14 amino acids. The CDR3 nucleotides read TGTGCCAGCAGCCTCGGGACAGCAGATCAGCCCCAGCATTTT. Protein product: CASSLGTADQPQHF.

This clonotype has a count of ten or more. This chain connects TRBV4-1 to TRBJ2-5; D may match TRBD1 or TRBD2 (5 bases each). The germline V gene has CDR1 MGHRA and CDR2 YSYEKL. Trimming shortened V by 0 bases and J by 3 bases, and 8 bases separated the two germline ends. The CDR3 contains 14 residues. In nucleotides, the CDR3 is TGCGCCAGCAGCCAAGATCGGGGCGAAGAGACCCAGTACTTC. This gives the protein CASSQDRGEETQYF.

In the case of this clonotype: Since no conserved phenylalanine or tryptophan closes the CDR3, a read error is the likely cause. The chain couples TRBV5-5 to TRBJ1-1; D is ambiguous. This CDR3 is 13 amino acids long. The V end lost 4 bases, the J end lost 0 bases, and 7 bases lay between the germline ends. CDR1 is SGHKS, CDR2 YYEKEE, per germline (reference sequence). CDR3 in amino acids: CASSAIVNTEAFY. CDR3 DNA: TGTGCCAGCAGCGCTATAGTGAACACTGAAGCTTTCTAT.

This clonotype was seen repeatedly, ten times or more. CDR3 residues: CASSSPTGDWGTQYF. CDR3 sequence (DNA): TGTGCCAGCAGCTCGCCGACAGGCGACTGGGGGACCCAGTACTTC. The J gene is TRBJ2-5, the V gene TRBV5-8, with D possibly matching TRBD1 (6 bases). CDR3 length: 15 amino acids. V lost 3 bases to trimming and J lost 7 bases, with 19 bases between them. Germline CDR1 and CDR2: SGHTS and YDEGEE.

In DNA form, the CDR3 reads TGCAGTGCTAGAACACAGGGGGCGCTTGGCTACACCTTC. This translates into CSARTQGALGYTF. The chain employs TRBV20-1 and TRBJ1-2, with TRBD1 identical over 9 bases. V shed 2 bases and J 7 bases; nucleotides not matched to a gene: 5. There are 13 residues in the CDR3. Germline values: CDR1 DFQATT, CDR2 SNEGSKA (reference sequence).

Turning to this clonotype: A much larger clone is a single base away; this may be a read error. The chain employs TRBV10-2 and TRBJ2-2, with 13 bases identical to TRBD2. The CDR3 runs 15 residues. From germline, CDR1 is WSHSY and CDR2 SAAADI. For the CDR3, the DNA is TGCGCCAGCAGAACTAGCGGGGGGGCCGCCGGGGTGCTGTTTTTT. It encodes CASRTSGGAAGVLFF.

This clonotype showed up many times. The rearrangement joins TRBV5-4 to TRBJ2-1, with 9 bases aligning to TRBD2. The V segment lost 2 bases and the J segment 7 bases; nucleotides outside the gene matches: 7. Looked up from germline, CDR1 is SGHNT and CDR2 is YYREEE (reference sequence). The CDR3 consists of 15 residues. This CDR3 reads CASSFERGVENEQFF. DNA for the CDR3: TGTGCCAGCAGCTTTGAGCGGGGGGTCGAAAATGAGCAGTTCTTC.

The V call is TRBV20-1, the J call TRBJ2-1; TRBD2 matches at 11 bases. Germline loops: CDR1 DFQATT, CDR2 SNEGSKA (reference sequence). Germline trimming cut 1 base from V and 10 bases from J; bases unmatched to any gene: 12. The CDR3 is 16 amino acids. The CDR3 spells CSARGPGLAVQLEQFF. CDR3 in DNA: TGCAGTGCTAGAGGTCCGGGACTAGCGGTACAATTGGAGCAGTTCTTC.

The count of this clonotype is one. V and J are TRBV10-3 and TRBJ2-7; 7 positions agree with TRBD1. V was pared by 4 bases and J by 3 bases, with 6 bases of the junction left unmatched. Germline lookup yields CDR1 ENHRY and CDR2 SYGVKD. This CDR3 spans 14 amino acids. CDR3: CAISVGQKSYEQYF. DNA of the CDR3: TGTGCCATCAGTGTGGGACAGAAGAGCTACGAGCAGTACTTC.

The CDR3 is CSATSGSAGELFF. The CDR3 nucleotides read TGCAGTGCTACAAGCGGGAGTGCCGGGGAGCTGTTTTTT. The V call is TRBV20-1, the J call TRBJ2-2, with 8 bases aligning to TRBD2. V lost 4 bases to trimming and J lost 6 bases; unmatched junction nucleotides: 4. Germline V CDR1 and CDR2: DFQATT, SNEGSKA (reference sequence). This CDR3 is 13 amino acids long.